This T cell receptor (beta chain) came from a study of cytomegalovirus exposure and HLA in healthy donors. Study context: Genetic ancestry analysis placed around four fifths of the 300 to 500 donors that were genotyped in the Caucasian-associated cluster.

Whole-study findings and limits: Reported results showed that the classifier diagnosed cytomegalovirus status with high specificity and sensitivity. Fewer N-insertions (relative to the roughly 700-donor mean) were reportedly seen in an Asian-associated ancestry cluster in a later analysis.

In the case of this clone: Its antigen is not known.

The CDR3 covers 15 residues. The V gene's germline CDR1 is KGHSH and CDR2 LQKENI. V gave up 3 bases and J gave up 7 bases, with 16 bases separating them. Amplification used 60 Vbeta primers and 13 Jbeta primers. Study processing details: Among the unique TCR beta chains that a later analysis counted, some 73 million in all, about 10 million were shared. The data were produced by immunoSEQ multiplex PCR, yet TCRdb's version contains in-frame clones alone and is incomplete. That table furnishes V, J and clone size, whereas the DNA furnished D and trimming. The sample includes about 160,000 clones, roughly 80% of them seen just once.

Sequencing was carried out using PBMCs. The rearrangement uses TRBV18 and TRBJ2-1, with a weak D call TRBD1 (6 bases). The source of this sequence is a man aged 45 to 65 in good health and CMV-seropositive. The CDR3, as DNA: TGTGCCAGCTCACCTCGCCGGGACACCCAGAATGAGCAGTTCTTC. It codes for CASSPRRDTQNEQFF.